These T cell receptor beta chains were read from a single sample in a study of CD8+ T cells in alopecia areata. Sequenced by immunoSEQ multiplex PCR; TCRdb stores in-frame clones only, minus some. This table has under 75,000 clones, 40% to 50% appearing once. This specimen consisted of CD8+ T cells sorted from blood, obtained at week 0. These receptors came from a human donor with alopecia areata. CDR3s include the opening cysteine and the closing phenylalanine or tryptophan. Each record gives: D gene, J gene, CDR3 length, V gene, clone size, CDR3 protein, CDR3 DNA. The D gene is left open where the match is weak. The size of a clone is reported for some rows only, either as once, few or many, or as a class for expanded clones.

d_call: -; j_call: TRBJ1-5; cdr3_length: 17; v_call: TRBV19; clone_size: once; cdr3_aa: CASGSGQVLIGNQPQHF; cdr3_nt: TGTGCCAGTGGTTCGGGGCAGGTCCTAATAGGCAATCAGCCCCAGCATTTT
d_call: -; j_call: TRBJ2-7; cdr3_length: 14; v_call: TRBV29-1; clone_size: few; cdr3_aa: CSVGLTTSSYEQYF; cdr3_nt: TGCAGCGTCGGGCTGACGACCAGCTCCTACGAGCAGTACTTC
d_call: -; j_call: TRBJ2-1; cdr3_length: 13; v_call: TRBV6-5; clone_size: -; cdr3_aa: CASSYSVKNEQFF; cdr3_nt: TGTGCCAGCAGTTACTCGGTCAAAAATGAGCAGTTCTTC
d_call: TRBD1; j_call: TRBJ2-7; cdr3_length: 14; v_call: TRBV5-1; clone_size: few; cdr3_aa: CASRTGQGPSEQYF; cdr3_nt: TGCGCCAGCAGGACGGGACAGGGCCCCTCCGAGCAGTACTTC
d_call: -; j_call: TRBJ2-3; cdr3_length: 16; v_call: TRBV28; clone_size: -; cdr3_aa: CASSPWDRTSTDTQYF; cdr3_nt: TGTGCCAGCAGTCCGTGGGACCGAACTAGCACAGATACGCAGTATTTT
d_call: -; j_call: TRBJ2-5; cdr3_length: 15; v_call: TRBV7-2; clone_size: once; cdr3_aa: CASSPDGGGGETQYF; cdr3_nt: TGCGCCAGCAGCCCCGACGGTGGGGGCGGAGAGACCCAGTACTTC
d_call: -; j_call: TRBJ1-1; cdr3_length: 11; v_call: TRBV19; clone_size: few; cdr3_aa: CASFLGAEAFF; cdr3_nt: TGTGCCAGCTTTTTGGGGGCTGAAGCTTTCTTT
d_call: -; j_call: TRBJ1-5; cdr3_length: 16; v_call: TRBV28; clone_size: many; cdr3_aa: CASCEQGWELNQPQHF; cdr3_nt: TGTGCCAGTTGTGAACAGGGATGGGAATTGAATCAGCCCCAGCATTTT
d_call: -; j_call: TRBJ2-5; cdr3_length: 13; v_call: TRBV29-1; clone_size: few; cdr3_aa: CSVEGTGAETQYF; cdr3_nt: TGCAGCGTCGAGGGGACGGGAGCGGAGACCCAGTACTTC
d_call: TRBD1; j_call: TRBJ2-7; cdr3_length: 15; v_call: TRBV6-1; clone_size: many; cdr3_aa: CASSFPGQGLYEQYF; cdr3_nt: TGTGCCAGCAGTTTCCCCGGACAGGGCCTCTACGAGCAGTACTTC
d_call: -; j_call: TRBJ1-5; cdr3_length: 14; v_call: TRBV6-6; clone_size: -; cdr3_aa: CASSYASGPQPQHF; cdr3_nt: TGTGCCAGCAGTTACGCGTCAGGGCCTCAGCCCCAGCATTTT
d_call: TRBD2; j_call: TRBJ2-2; cdr3_length: 16; v_call: TRBV10-3; clone_size: -; cdr3_aa: CATSGLAGPNTGELFF; cdr3_nt: TGTGCCACCTCCGGACTAGCGGGACCTAACACCGGGGAGCTGTTTTTT
d_call: -; j_call: TRBJ2-1; cdr3_length: 13; v_call: TRBV30; clone_size: -; cdr3_aa: CAWGETSYNEQFF; cdr3_nt: TGTGCTTGGGGGGAGACTTCATACAATGAGCAGTTCTTC
d_call: -; j_call: TRBJ2-7; cdr3_length: 14; v_call: TRBV29-1; clone_size: few; cdr3_aa: CSVGRGASIYEQYF; cdr3_nt: TGCAGCGTTGGTAGGGGGGCCTCGATCTACGAGCAGTACTTC
d_call: TRBD2; j_call: TRBJ2-7; cdr3_length: 14; v_call: TRBV29-1; clone_size: -; cdr3_aa: CSVLGLAGVGEQYF; cdr3_nt: TGCAGCGTTCTGGGACTAGCGGGAGTGGGGGAGCAGTACTTC
d_call: -; j_call: TRBJ2-5; cdr3_length: 16; v_call: TRBV25-1; clone_size: -; cdr3_aa: CASSERVPAVSAPQYF; cdr3_nt: TGTGCCAGCAGTGAACGGGTGCCGGCAGTGTCGGCCCCCCAGTACTTC
d_call: -; j_call: TRBJ2-1; cdr3_length: 13; v_call: TRBV30; clone_size: -; cdr3_aa: CAWAEAHYNEQFF; cdr3_nt: TGTGCCTGGGCCGAGGCGCACTACAATGAGCAGTTCTTC
d_call: -; j_call: TRBJ2-1; cdr3_length: 12; v_call: TRBV5-1; clone_size: once; cdr3_aa: CASSLGGTEQFF; cdr3_nt: TGCGCCAGCAGCTTGGGAGGGACGGAGCAGTTCTTC
d_call: -; j_call: TRBJ2-3; cdr3_length: 14; v_call: TRBV9; clone_size: -; cdr3_aa: CASSADSWTDTQYF; cdr3_nt: TGTGCCAGCAGCGCGGACAGTTGGACAGATACGCAGTATTTT
d_call: -; j_call: TRBJ2-5; cdr3_length: 13; v_call: TRBV29-1; clone_size: -; cdr3_aa: CSVVGWPQETQYF; cdr3_nt: TGCAGCGTTGTAGGTTGGCCCCAAGAGACCCAGTACTTC
d_call: -; j_call: TRBJ2-5; cdr3_length: 18; v_call: TRBV18; clone_size: -; cdr3_aa: CASSPPKGTTRGMETQYF; cdr3_nt: TGTGCCAGCTCACCACCGAAGGGGACGACGAGGGGTATGGAGACCCAGTACTTC
d_call: -; j_call: TRBJ1-2; cdr3_length: 13; v_call: TRBV6-5; clone_size: -; cdr3_aa: CASRHQTGYGYTF; cdr3_nt: TGTGCCAGCAGACACCAGACAGGTTATGGCTACACCTTC
d_call: -; j_call: TRBJ1-2; cdr3_length: 15; v_call: TRBV5-6; clone_size: -; cdr3_aa: CASGMVRDGNYGYTF; cdr3_nt: TGTGCCAGCGGAATGGTCCGGGATGGAAACTATGGCTACACCTTC
d_call: -; j_call: TRBJ1-2; cdr3_length: 12; v_call: TRBV29-1; clone_size: -; cdr3_aa: CSVPGLQSGYTF; cdr3_nt: TGCAGCGTCCCAGGTCTCCAGTCTGGCTACACCTTC
d_call: -; j_call: TRBJ2-4; cdr3_length: 11; v_call: TRBV15; clone_size: -; cdr3_aa: CATRGLNIQYF; cdr3_nt: TGTGCCACCAGAGGATTAAACATTCAGTACTTC